Presented here are 18 T cell receptor beta chains from one specimen sequenced in a study of T cell repertoires in cytomegalovirus infection. These receptors have no identified antigens. Using its own MiXCR run on the reads, TCRdb lists one record per CDR3 protein. This sample carries a few hundred thousand distinct CDR3 sequences, more than 40% of them seen once, and the ten largest clones take about two fifths. Source: cultured PBMCs, taken from culture after CMV antigen stimulation. The receptors shown here come from a human donor in good health (CMV status not recorded). Some clones in this sample may be carry-over from other donors' samples.

The chain carries TRBV6-1 and TRBJ1-5; D remains ambiguous. The germline V and J ends were trimmed by 2 bases and 6 bases, with 11 bases remaining between them. The CDR3 extends over 14 amino acids. Germline V CDR1 and CDR2: MNHNS, SASEGT. This chain's CDR3 is CASSEIWVGQPQHF. The CDR3 coding sequence is TGTGCCAGCAGTGAAATTTGGGTTGGTCAGCCCCAGCATTTT.

The V and J genes are TRBV25-1 and TRBJ1-4, with D possibly being TRBD1 (5 bases). The CDR3 is 13 residues long. Per the germline V gene, CDR1 is MGHDK and CDR2 is SYGVNS. V was trimmed by 6 bases and J by 10 bases, leaving 15 bases between them. CDR3 protein: CASSPHGTTKLFF. CDR3 coding DNA: TGTGCCAGCAGCCCCCATGGGACGACAAAACTGTTTTTT. Full variable domain (outside the CDR3, taken from reference TRBV25-1 and TRBJ1-4): EADIYQTPRYLVIGTGKKITLECSQTMGHDKMYWYQQDPGMELHLIHYSYGVNSTEKGDLSSESTVSRIRTEHFPLTLESARPSHTSQYLCASSPHGTTKLFFGSGTQLSVL.

This chain connects TRBV2 to TRBJ1-2, with TRBD1 as a possible D gene (5 bases). CDR3 length: 13 amino acids. V dropped 5 bases and J dropped 6 bases, with 13 bases sitting between them. CDR1 SNHLY and CDR2 FYNNEI come from the germline V gene. The DNA of the CDR3 is TGTGCCAGCAGTAGGGACTTCCAGAATGGCTACACCTTC. It encodes CASSRDFQNGYTF.

The chain combines TRBV11-2 with TRBJ1-4; no reliable D call. This CDR3 region has 15 residues. V was pared by 1 base and J by 1 base, with 7 bases between. CDR1 and CDR2 from the germline V gene are SGHAT and FQNNGV. CDR3 in amino acids: CASSLVMKTNEKLFF. CDR3 coding DNA: TGTGCCAGCAGCTTAGTGATGAAAACTAATGAAAAACTGTTTTTT.

This clonotype was counted a single time. The chain employs TRBV10-3 and TRBJ1-2, with 7 nucleotides matching TRBD1. V shed 9 bases and J 6 bases; nucleotides not matched to a gene: 13. Per the germline V gene, CDR1 is ENHRY and CDR2 is SYGVKD. The length of the CDR3 is 14 residues. The CDR3 region has the DNA TGTGCCATGGCACAACAGGGGCGCGAGAATGGCTACACCTTC. It translates to CAMAQQGRENGYTF.

V is TRBV7-2 and J is TRBJ2-6, with 7 bases that match TRBD1. This CDR3 has 16 amino acids. Trimming took 6 bases from V and 4 from J; bases not matched to a gene: 9. Germline V gene data show CDR1 as SGHTA and CDR2 as FQGNSA. CDR3 nucleotide sequence: TGTGCCAGCAGGAACAGGGGCATCGCCGGGGCCAACGTCCTGACTTTC. This sequence encodes CASRNRGIAGANVLTF.

This clonotype was detected only a few times. The CDR3: CASSLGPVQGVETQYF. The CDR3 nucleotides are TGTGCCAGCAGCTTAGGGCCGGTACAGGGCGTGGAGACCCAGTACTTC. This chain uses TRBV7-2 with TRBJ2-5; D possibly corresponds to TRBD1 (6 bases). The V gene lost 1 base and the J gene lost 5 bases, with 17 bases spanning the gap. The CDR3 runs 16 residues. Per the germline V gene, CDR1 is SGHTA and CDR2 is FQGNSA.

The J gene is TRBJ2-3, the V gene TRBV20-1, with 7 bases aligning to TRBD1. Germline values: CDR1 DFQATT, CDR2 SNEGSKA (reference sequence). The CDR3 is 16 residues long. The V and J ends lost 5 bases and 2 bases, in that order; junction bases with no gene match: 13. CDR3 protein: CSAVLRGGRDTDTQYF. CDR3 nucleotides: TGCAGTGCTGTACTAAGAGGGGGCAGGGACACAGATACGCAGTATTTT.

This chain joins TRBV19 and TRBJ1-4, with 8 bases that match TRBD1. CDR1 and CDR2 from the germline V gene are LNHDA and SQIVND (reference sequence). This CDR3 is 16 amino acids long. J was trimmed by 10 bases and V by 5 bases; bases with no gene match: 15. The CDR3 protein is CASSPGSGTGFGKLFF. The DNA for the CDR3 is TGTGCCAGTAGTCCGGGCTCAGGGACAGGCTTTGGAAAACTGTTTTTT.

The gene calls are TRBV7-7 and TRBJ2-5, with a tentative D call TRBD1 (6 bases). V was clipped by 8 bases and J by 5 bases, with 15 bases between them. This CDR3 comprises 13 residues. The germline V gene encodes CDR1 SSHAT and CDR2 FNYEAQ (reference sequence). The CDR3 reads CASSQGYRETQYF. As DNA, the CDR3 is TGTGCCAGCTCACAGGGTTACAGGGAGACCCAGTACTTC.

The sample holds a few counts of this clonotype. This chain joins TRBV5-4 and TRBJ1-1; D is undetermined. V gave up 4 bases and J gave up 5 bases, with 15 bases separating them. Germline assignment: CDR1 SGHNT and CDR2 YYREEE (reference sequence). CDR3 length equals 14 residues. This CDR3 is CASSLSGRITEAFF. For the CDR3, the DNA is TGTGCCAGCAGCCTATCCGGGAGGATTACTGAAGCTTTCTTT.

This chain joins TRBV5-1 and TRBJ1-1; D call uncertain. Trimming shortened V by 5 bases and J by 3 bases, and 11 bases separated the two germline ends. Germline CDR1 reads SGHRS; CDR2 reads YFSETQ. The CDR3 is made up of 13 amino acids. The CDR3, as DNA: TGCGCCAGCAGAAGAGGAGGAGACACTGAAGCTTTCTTT. Translated, it gives CASRRGGDTEAFF.

This clonotype was observed a few times. The J gene is TRBJ2-1, the V gene TRBV7-2; 10 nucleotides agree with TRBD2. From germline, CDR1 is SGHTA and CDR2 FQGNSA. With 8 bases clipped from V and 5 bases from J, the junction kept 6 bases outside the gene matches. This CDR3 has 14 amino acids. The CDR3 DNA reads as TGTGCCAGCTCATCCGGACTAGCGGACAATGAGCAGTTCTTC. Translation: CASSSGLADNEQFF.

This clonotype was found many times. CDR3 residues: CASSLSGMNTEAFF. CDR3 coding DNA: TGTGCCAGCAGCTTATCGGGGATGAACACTGAAGCTTTCTTT. V gene TRBV11-3 combines with J gene TRBJ1-1, with D unclear. The CDR3 loop spans 14 amino acids. Germline CDR1 SGHNT, CDR2 YENEEA. V lost 2 bases to trimming and J lost 0 bases, with 7 bases between them.

The chain links TRBV7-9 to TRBJ1-2, with a weak D call TRBD1 (5 bases). V lost 5 bases to trimming and J lost 2 bases, with 18 bases between them. This CDR3 contains 16 residues. Per germline, CDR1 SEHNR and CDR2 FQNEAQ (reference sequence). The CDR3 sequence is CASSQPGAPGNYGYTF. The CDR3 coding sequence is TGTGCCAGCAGCCAACCCGGGGCCCCAGGGAACTATGGCTACACCTTC.

CDR3 protein: CASSSWDTNYEQYF. The CDR3 nucleotides are TGTGCCAGCAGTTCCTGGGACACCAACTACGAGCAGTACTTC. The chain uses TRBV6-5 and TRBJ2-7, with a weak D call TRBD1 (6 bases). The germline gives CDR1 MNHEY, CDR2 SVGAGI. The CDR3 is 14 amino acids. V lost 4 bases and J lost 3, with 13 bases in between.

The rearrangement uses TRBV7-9 and TRBJ2-7; possible D gene TRBD2, 6 bases. Germline-derived CDR1 and CDR2 are SEHNR and FQNEAQ (reference sequence). Trimming pared 1 base from V and 4 bases from J, leaving 23 bases between. CDR3 size: 18 residues. CDR3 protein: CASSLDMPAGRRLYEQYF. The DNA of the CDR3 is TGTGCCAGCAGCTTAGACATGCCAGCCGGGAGAAGACTATACGAGCAGTACTTC.

This rearrangement joins TRBV12-3 or TRBV12-4 to TRBJ2-3; 8 nucleotides align to TRBD2. V was pared by 3 bases and J by 4 bases, with 6 bases of the junction left unmatched. This CDR3 has 15 residues. CDR3 protein: CASSFSQRGSDTQYF. The CDR3 region has the DNA TGTGCCAGCAGTTTTTCCCAGCGGGGGTCAGATACGCAGTATTTT.